These 15 T cell receptor beta chains were all obtained from the same sample, sequenced in a study of human T cells and chemical hapten exposure. TCRdb ran MiXCR on the RACE reads and lists one entry per CDR3 protein. The sample contains under 100,000 distinct CDR3 sequences, roughly 10% of which appear only once. Sample time point: patch test 2, 6 weeks after DPC sensitization. Treatment noted: therapeutic diphenylcyclopropenone sensitization with weekly scalp DPC. The sample was whole blood, taken in connection with sensitization to the hapten diphenylcyclopropenone (DPC). The receptors come from a woman aged 35 to 49 with alopecia areata. Some clones in this sample may be carry-over from other donors' samples.

This clonotype turned up a few times. The chain carries TRBV24-1 and TRBJ2-4; 8 nucleotides line up with TRBD1. CDR1 and CDR2 from the germline V gene are KGHDR and SFDVKD. V shed 2 bases and J 6 bases; nucleotides not matched to a gene: 17. The CDR3 has 19 residues. The CDR3 region is CATSDSASIEQGVVNIQYF. DNA of the CDR3: TGTGCCACCAGTGATTCCGCGTCGATTGAACAGGGGGTGGTAAACATTCAGTACTTC.

Comment on this clonotype: Possible read error: a much larger clone is one base away. The chain uses TRBV27 and TRBJ2-5; D might be TRBD1 or TRBD2, each matching 5 bases. CDR1 is MNHEY and CDR2 is SMNVEV in the germline V gene (reference sequence). The V and J ends lost 7 bases and 4 bases respectively, with 19 bases between them. The CDR3 covers 15 residues. The CDR3 is CASTPFSGPRETQYF. In DNA, the CDR3 is TGTGCCAGCACCCCCTTCTCGGGGCCACGAGAGACCCAGTACTTC.

The V gene is TRBV6-2 or TRBV6-3, the J gene TRBJ2-1; D ambiguous. The germline CDR1 and CDR2 sequences are MNHEY and SVGEGT. The V end was cut by 4 bases, the J end by 0 bases, with 16 bases between. The CDR3 runs to 17 residues. The CDR3 DNA is TGTGCCAGCAGTTCCCCCACAGAGCTCCGCTCCTACAATGAGCAGTTCTTC. It yields the protein CASSSPTELRSYNEQFF.

There are many counts of this clonotype. The chain links TRBV7-2 to TRBJ2-3; D is possibly TRBD1 or TRBD2 (5 bases each). V was clipped by 5 bases and J by 9 bases, with 18 bases between them. CDR3 length: 14 residues. CDR1 SGHTA and CDR2 FQGNSA come from the germline V gene. The CDR3 sequence is CASSQDGATGTQYF. CDR3 sequence (DNA): TGTGCCAGCAGCCAGGATGGGGCCACGGGGACGCAGTATTTT.

Note on this clonotype: It may be a read error: a sequence one base away is much more abundant. The chain uses TRBV7-2 and TRBJ2-2, with TRBD1 matching over 7 bases. The CDR3 spans 15 residues. Germline CDR1 reads SGHTA; CDR2 reads FQGNSA. In nucleotides, the CDR3 is TGTGTCAGCAGGGCAGGGGGTGTGGGCACCGGGGAGCTGTTTTTT. Its translation is CVSRAGGVGTGELFF.

This sequence joins TRBV5-4 and TRBJ2-3; 11 bases are shared with TRBD2. The CDR3 has 17 residues. Germline-derived CDR1 and CDR2 are SGHNT and YYREEE (reference sequence). The trim removed 1 base at V and 4 bases at J, leaving 8 bases unmatched. The CDR3 DNA reads as TGTGCCAGCAGCTTGTTATTAGCGGGGGGGAGGGCAGATACGCAGTATTTT. Protein: CASSLLLAGGRADTQYF.

The chain links TRBV6-2 or TRBV6-3 to TRBJ2-2; tentatively, D is TRBD1 (5 bases). The ends were cut back, 7 bases at V and 2 bases at J, with 14 bases in the middle. The CDR3 contains 15 residues. CDR1 is MNHEY and CDR2 is SVGEGT in the germline V gene. The CDR3 sequence: CASNRQGVNTGELFF. CDR3 nucleotides: TGTGCCAGCAACAGGCAGGGCGTTAACACCGGGGAGCTGTTTTTT.

The chain recombines TRBV24-1 with TRBJ2-3, with unresolved D. The CDR3 has 14 amino acids. CDR1 is KGHDR and CDR2 is SFDVKD in the germline V gene. Trimming left V 4 bases short and J 4 bases short, with 11 bases between. This CDR3 reads CATSDHRASDTQYF. DNA of the CDR3: TGTGCCACCAGTGACCACCGAGCGTCAGATACGCAGTATTTT.

The sample holds a few counts of this clonotype. The J gene is TRBJ1-4, the V gene TRBV15, with 8 bases lining up with TRBD1. This CDR3 contains 14 residues. The germline gives CDR1 LNHNV, CDR2 YYDKDF (reference sequence). V was clipped by 3 bases and J by 7 bases; unmatched bases: 4. CDR3 in amino acids: CATSRTGESEKLFF. DNA for the CDR3: TGTGCCACCAGCAGGACAGGGGAATCTGAAAAACTGTTTTTT.

Comments on this clonotype: Because the CDR3's place on the DNA is in doubt, the DNA is left out and the CDR3 is given as listed by TCRdb. This sequence joins TRBV6-1 and TRBJ1-1; TRBD1, the table's D call, was not compared with the DNA. The CDR3 numbers 11 amino acids, ends counted. CDR1 is MNHNS and CDR2 is SASEGT in the germline V gene. Here the CDR3 reads CASILGQGSFF.

This clonotype was found a few times. This sequence joins TRBV28 and TRBJ1-5; D is ambiguous. Germline loops: CDR1 MDHEN, CDR2 SYDVKM. The CDR3 covers 16 residues. Trimming stripped 4 bases from V and 0 bases from J, with 13 bases between. The CDR3 DNA sequence: TGTGCCAGCAGTTCCCTCCGGACTGCTAGCAATCAGCCCCAGCATTTT. Its translation: CASSSLRTASNQPQHF.

The chain combines TRBV6-5 with TRBJ1-4; the match to TRBD1 covers 9 bases. Looked up from germline, CDR1 is MNHEY and CDR2 is SVGAGI. V shed 8 bases, J shed 5 bases, and the junction held 6 bases outside the gene matches. CDR3 length: 14 amino acids. CDR3 sequence reads: CASRGQGQNEKLFF. The CDR3, as DNA: TGTGCCAGCCGGGGACAGGGCCAAAATGAAAAACTGTTTTTT.

The chain couples TRBV16 to TRBJ2-7, with 12 bases matching TRBD1. The CDR3 contains 18 residues. Germline V gene lookup returns CDR1 KGHSY and CDR2 FQNENV. With V trimmed by 4 bases and J by 0 bases, 10 bases remained unmatched. In nucleotides, the CDR3 is TGTGCCAGCAGCCCTCCGGGACAGGGGGCCTACCACTCCTACGAGCAGTACTTC. Protein: CASSPPGQGAYHSYEQYF.

At least ten counts were recorded for this clonotype. The rearrangement links TRBV4-3 to TRBJ2-7; D possibly corresponds to TRBD2 (6 bases). CDR1 LGHNA and CDR2 YSLEER come from the germline V gene. Trimming left V 2 bases short and J 4 bases short, with 9 bases between. The CDR3 length is 13 residues. The CDR3 protein is CASSQSEGYEQYF. Here the CDR3 DNA reads TGCGCCAGCAGCCAATCGGAGGGGTACGAGCAGTACTTC.

Ten or more counts support this clonotype. The chain combines TRBV28 with TRBJ1-1, with TRBD1 identical over 8 bases. CDR1 and CDR2 (germline): MDHEN, SYDVKM. The CDR3 loop spans 12 amino acids. After removal of 5 bases from V and 10 bases from J, the junction contained 6 bases not matched to a gene. CDR3 sequence: CASSLTTGGAFF. CDR3 in DNA: TGTGCCAGCAGTCTAACCACAGGGGGAGCTTTCTTT.